This T cell receptor beta chain was sequenced during a study of blood T cell repertoires in COVID-19. With 3 bases clipped from V and 3 bases from J, the junction kept 7 bases outside the gene matches. CDR1 is MDHEN and CDR2 is SYDVKM in the germline V gene. CDR3 length equals 16 residues. TCRdb's copy holds only in-frame clones and misses some; the assay was immunoSEQ multiplex PCR. The table records approximately 150,000 clones, approximately 81% of them present only once. This TCR derives from a man in his forties or fifties with acute or convalescent COVID-19. The chain couples TRBV28 to TRBJ2-5; 10 bases align to TRBD2. Sequencing used peripheral blood. In nucleotides, the CDR3 is TGTGCCAGCAGTTTTACAGCGGGGGGGCTCAAAGAGACCCAGTACTTC. Protein sequence: CASSFTAGGLKETQYF.